This T cell receptor beta chain came from a study of cytomegalovirus exposure and HLA in healthy donors. This PCR relied on a set of 60 Vbeta primers and 13 Jbeta primers. Only in-frame clones appear in the TCRdb table, and some are missing; sequencing was by immunoSEQ multiplex PCR. In the table there are roughly 98,000 clones, roughly 81% of which are singletons. The CDR3 runs to 13 residues. Germline V gene data show CDR1 as SGHDT and CDR2 as YYEEEE. V was pared by 4 bases and J by 3 bases, with 3 bases of the junction left unmatched. Note on this clone: Its antigen is undetermined.

Study-wide points: Most of the TCR beta V segments (in an earlier analysis) were productive either about 87% or about 30% of the time.

Nominally healthy donors were sampled, though unrecorded immune exposures were likely. This sequence was found in a man between 35 and 55 years old in good health and CMV-seronegative. The chain carries TRBV5-6 and TRBJ2-7; 8 bases match TRBD2. The material sequenced was PBMCs. CDR3 bases: TGTGCCAGCAGCGCGAGCGGGGGCTACGAGCAGTACTTC. Its protein is CASSASGGYEQYF.